This TCR beta chain was obtained from a study of identifying expanded T cells in peripheral blood. This CDR3 comprises 19 residues. Per the germline V gene, CDR1 is LGHNA and CDR2 is YSLEER. With 0 bases clipped from V and 1 base from J, the junction kept 5 bases outside the gene matches. This table comes from immunoSEQ multiplex PCR, and its TCRdb copy is limited to in-frame clones, with some not included. Of more than 70,000 clones in the sample, around 87% are singletons; the top ten hold over 5%. The sequence was collected from a person aged 18 to 70 in good health. The V gene is TRBV4-3, the J gene TRBJ2-6, with TRBD1 identical over 11 bases. Sequencing used blood. In DNA form, the CDR3 reads TGCGCCAGCAGCCAAGAGGGGACAGGGGGTTGGTCTGGGGCCAACGTCCTGACTTTC. Protein: CASSQEGTGGWSGANVLTF.